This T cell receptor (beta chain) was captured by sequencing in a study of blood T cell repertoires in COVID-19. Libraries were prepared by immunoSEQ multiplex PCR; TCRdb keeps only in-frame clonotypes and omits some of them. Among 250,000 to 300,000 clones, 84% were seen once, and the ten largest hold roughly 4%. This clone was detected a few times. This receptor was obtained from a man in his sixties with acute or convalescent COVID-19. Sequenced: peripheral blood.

The CDR3 DNA reads TGTGCCAGCAGCCAATCCCAGATGAATGAAAAACTGTTTTTT. It encodes CASSQSQMNEKLFF. This sequence joins TRBV3-1 (or the pseudogene TRBV3-2) and TRBJ1-4; no firm D call. The V gene lost 2 bases and the J gene lost 5 bases, with 9 bases spanning the gap. Per the germline V gene, CDR1 is LGHDT and CDR2 is YNNKEL (reference sequence). The CDR3 contains 14 residues.